One sample yielded the 9 T cell receptor beta chains listed below, sequenced in a study of blood T cell repertoires in COVID-19. Assay: immunoSEQ multiplex PCR; the TCRdb copy retains only in-frame clones and omits some. The sample holds around 300,000 clones, 85% to 90% seen once. Material for sequencing was peripheral blood. The origin of the receptors is a woman aged 25 to 39 with COVID-19, enrolled during active disease.

This chain joins TRBV27 and TRBJ1-6; D might be TRBD1 (5 bases). The CDR3 loop spans 16 amino acids. The germline gives CDR1 MNHEY, CDR2 SMNVEV (reference sequence). Trimming pared 3 bases from V and 2 bases from J, leaving 11 bases between. CDR3 nucleotide sequence: TGTGCCAGCAGTTTCGGGCAGGGTACCTATAATTCACCCCTCCACTTT. Translating it yields CASSFGQGTYNSPLHF.

This clone was counted a few times. The chain carries TRBV7-9 and TRBJ1-4; 8 bases map to TRBD1. The CDR3 loop spans 15 amino acids. With 3 bases clipped from V and 8 bases from J, the junction kept 8 bases outside the gene matches. Per germline, CDR1 SEHNR and CDR2 FQNEAQ (reference sequence). CDR3 sequence (DNA): TGTGCCAGCAGCTTTCTCGGACAGGGTTACGAAAAACTGTTTTTT. Encoded protein: CASSFLGQGYEKLFF.

V and J are TRBV2 and TRBJ2-1; 14 bases match TRBD2. Germline CDR1 SNHLY, CDR2 FYNNEI. With 6 bases clipped from V and 7 bases from J, the junction kept 11 bases outside the gene matches. The CDR3 runs 17 residues. Written as DNA, the CDR3 is TGTGCCAGCAGGGGGACTAGCGGGAGTTCTTATGAGAATGAGCAGTTCTTC. This codes for CASRGTSGSSYENEQFF.

V usage is TRBV29-1 and J usage is TRBJ2-3; 10 bases align to TRBD2. The CDR3 loop spans 14 amino acids. Trimming took 6 bases from V and 4 from J; bases not matched to a gene: 7. Germline V gene sequence: CDR1 SQVTM, CDR2 ANQGSEA. CDR3 sequence (DNA): TGCAGCGTAAATCAAGCGGGAGGGGCAGATACGCAGTATTTT. It encodes CSVNQAGGADTQYF.

In this sample, this clone turned up once. The V call is TRBV4-2, the J call TRBJ2-1, with 9 positions matching TRBD2. The CDR3 has 15 residues. With 4 bases clipped from V and 3 bases from J, the junction kept 4 bases outside the gene matches. The germline CDR1 and CDR2 sequences are LGHNA and YNFKEQ. The CDR3 coding sequence is TGTGCCAGCAGCCTTAGTAGCGGGAGCTACAATGAGCAGTTCTTC. Its protein product is CASSLSSGSYNEQFF.

This clone was seen once. The chain employs TRBV27 and TRBJ2-7, with D possibly matching TRBD1 (6 bases). Germline V gene data show CDR1 as MNHEY and CDR2 as SMNVEV (reference sequence). The CDR3 has 13 residues. Trimming pared 2 bases from V and 5 bases from J, leaving 10 bases between. CDR3 region: CASSLGRGHEQYF. The CDR3 DNA reads as TGTGCCAGCAGTTTAGGCAGGGGCCACGAGCAGTACTTC.

The chain is built from TRBV19 and TRBJ2-7; perhaps TRBD1 as D (6 bases). Germline loops: CDR1 LNHDA, CDR2 SQIVND (reference sequence). The CDR3 totals 14 residues. Deletions cut 3 bases from V and 3 bases from J, with 12 bases between. The CDR3 sequence is CASSIAQGYYEQYF. In DNA, the CDR3 is TGTGCCAGTAGTATTGCACAGGGATACTACGAGCAGTACTTC. The variable domain in full, completed from reference TRBV19 and TRBJ2-7, reads DGGITQSPKYLFRKEGQNVTLSCEQNLNHDAMYWYRQDPGQGLRLIYYSQIVNDFQKGDIAEGYSVSREKKESFPLTVTSAQKNPTAFYLCASSIAQGYYEQYFGPGTRLTVT.

The rearrangement joins TRBV18 to TRBJ1-1; no firm D call. This CDR3 comprises 14 residues. Germline-derived CDR1 and CDR2 are KGHSH and LQKENI. Trimming pared 1 base from V and 3 bases from J, leaving 9 bases between. CDR3 region: CASSPQGGYTEAFF. The CDR3 region has the DNA TGTGCCAGCTCACCACAGGGAGGGTACACTGAAGCTTTCTTT.

The rearrangement links TRBV24-1 to TRBJ2-2; TRBD1 is a possible D gene (5 bases). With 6 bases removed from V and 3 bases from J, the gap between germline ends came to 10 bases. Germline CDR1 and CDR2: KGHDR and SFDVKD. This CDR3 contains 14 residues. CDR3 loop: CATSPRQHTGELFF. CDR3 DNA: TGTGCCACCAGTCCGAGACAGCACACCGGGGAGCTGTTTTTT.